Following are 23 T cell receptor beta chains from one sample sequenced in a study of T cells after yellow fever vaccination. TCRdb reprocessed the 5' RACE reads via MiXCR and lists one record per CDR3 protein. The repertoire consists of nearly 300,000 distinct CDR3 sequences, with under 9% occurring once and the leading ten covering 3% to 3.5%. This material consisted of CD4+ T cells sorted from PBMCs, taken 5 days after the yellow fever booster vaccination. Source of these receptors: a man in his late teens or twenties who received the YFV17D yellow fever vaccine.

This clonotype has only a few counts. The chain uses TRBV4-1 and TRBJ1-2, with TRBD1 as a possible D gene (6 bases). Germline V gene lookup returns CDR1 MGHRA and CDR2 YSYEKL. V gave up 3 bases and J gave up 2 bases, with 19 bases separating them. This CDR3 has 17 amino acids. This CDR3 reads CASSHRGGGPQNYGYTF. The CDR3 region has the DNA TGCGCCAGCAGCCATAGAGGTGGGGGGCCTCAGAACTATGGCTACACCTTC.

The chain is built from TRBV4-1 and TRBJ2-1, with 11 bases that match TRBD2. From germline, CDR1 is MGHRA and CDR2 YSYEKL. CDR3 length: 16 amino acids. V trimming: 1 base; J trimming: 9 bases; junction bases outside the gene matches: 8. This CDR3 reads CASSQASGGKGGEQFF. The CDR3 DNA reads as TGCGCCAGCAGCCAAGCTAGCGGGGGGAAGGGTGGTGAGCAGTTCTTC.

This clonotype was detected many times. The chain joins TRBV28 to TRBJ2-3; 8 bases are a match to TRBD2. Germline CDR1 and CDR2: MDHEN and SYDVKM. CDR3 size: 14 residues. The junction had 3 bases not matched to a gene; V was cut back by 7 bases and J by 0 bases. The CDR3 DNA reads TGTGCCAGCAACCGGGGGGGCAGCACAGATACGCAGTATTTT. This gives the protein CASNRGGSTDTQYF.

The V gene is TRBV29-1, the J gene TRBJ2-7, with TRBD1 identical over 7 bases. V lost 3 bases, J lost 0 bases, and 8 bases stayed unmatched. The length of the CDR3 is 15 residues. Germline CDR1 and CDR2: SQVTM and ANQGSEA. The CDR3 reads CSVDRGQVSSYEQYF. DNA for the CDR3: TGCAGCGTTGATCGAGGACAGGTTAGCTCCTACGAGCAGTACTTC.

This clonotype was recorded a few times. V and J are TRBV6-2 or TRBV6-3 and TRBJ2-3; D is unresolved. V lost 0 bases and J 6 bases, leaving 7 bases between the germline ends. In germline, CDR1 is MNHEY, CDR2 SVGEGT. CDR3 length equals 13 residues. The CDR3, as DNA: TGTGCCAGCAGTTACTCACCCTGGGATACGCAGTATTTT. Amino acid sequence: CASSYSPWDTQYF.

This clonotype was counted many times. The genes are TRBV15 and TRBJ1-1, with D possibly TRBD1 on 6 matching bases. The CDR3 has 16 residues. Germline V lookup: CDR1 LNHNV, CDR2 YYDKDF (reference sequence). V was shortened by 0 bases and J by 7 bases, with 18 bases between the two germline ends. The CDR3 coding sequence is TGTGCCACCAGCAGAGACCCAGGGGCGCTTGGGGATGAAGCTTTCTTT. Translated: CATSRDPGALGDEAFF.

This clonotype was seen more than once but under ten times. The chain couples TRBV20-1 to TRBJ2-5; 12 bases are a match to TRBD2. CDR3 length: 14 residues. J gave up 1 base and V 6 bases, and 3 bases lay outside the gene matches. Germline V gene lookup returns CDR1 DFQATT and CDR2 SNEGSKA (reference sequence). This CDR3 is CSALAGGPQETQYF. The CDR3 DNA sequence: TGCAGTGCCCTAGCGGGGGGGCCCCAAGAGACCCAGTACTTC.

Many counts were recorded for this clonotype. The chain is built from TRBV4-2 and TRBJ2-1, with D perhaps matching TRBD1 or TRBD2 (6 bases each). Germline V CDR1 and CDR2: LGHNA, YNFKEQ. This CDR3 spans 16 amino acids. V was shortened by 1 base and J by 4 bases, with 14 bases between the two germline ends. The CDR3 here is CASSQGDGGHYNEQFF. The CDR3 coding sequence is TGTGCCAGCAGCCAAGGCGACGGGGGCCATTACAATGAGCAGTTCTTC.

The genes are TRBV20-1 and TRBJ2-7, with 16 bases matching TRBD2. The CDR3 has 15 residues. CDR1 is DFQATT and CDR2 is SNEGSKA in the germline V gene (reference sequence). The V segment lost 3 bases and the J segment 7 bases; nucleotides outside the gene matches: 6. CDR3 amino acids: CSASTGLAGGREQYV. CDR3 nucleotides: TGCAGTGCTAGCACGGGACTAGCGGGGGGGCGGGAGCAGTACGTC.

In nucleotides, the CDR3 is TGTGCCAGCAGCTTATCGCCGGGGGAGCATGAGTTCTTC. It is translated as CASSLSPGEHEFF. The chain couples TRBV7-3 to TRBJ2-1; tentative D call: TRBD2 (6 bases). In germline, CDR1 is SGHTA, CDR2 FQGTGA. The V and J ends lost 2 bases and 14 bases respectively, with 16 bases between them. The CDR3 extends over 13 amino acids.

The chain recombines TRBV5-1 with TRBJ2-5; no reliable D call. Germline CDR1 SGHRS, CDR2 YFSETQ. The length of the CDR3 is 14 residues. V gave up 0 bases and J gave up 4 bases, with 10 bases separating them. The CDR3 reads CASSLDGTAETQYF. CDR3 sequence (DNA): TGCGCCAGCAGCTTGGACGGAACGGCAGAGACCCAGTACTTC.

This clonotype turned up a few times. The CDR3 spells CSLRGGGGGDSPLHF. The DNA for the CDR3 is TGCAGTCTAAGGGGAGGGGGAGGGGGCGATTCACCCCTCCACTTT. The chain couples TRBV20-1 to TRBJ1-6, with TRBD1 identical over 7 bases. Germline CDR1 DFQATT, CDR2 SNEGSKA (reference sequence). This CDR3 is built from 15 residues. The V segment lost 8 bases and the J segment 8 bases; nucleotides outside the gene matches: 15.

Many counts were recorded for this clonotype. CDR3 protein: CASSGDTRIPPLHF. CDR3 in DNA: TGTGCCAGCAGCGGGGACACCAGAATTCCACCCCTCCACTTT. The V and J genes are TRBV7-2 and TRBJ1-6, with TRBD1 as a possible D gene (6 bases). Trimming left V 5 bases short and J 11 bases short, with 16 bases between. The CDR3 spans 14 residues. The germline V gene has CDR1 SGHTA and CDR2 FQGNSA.

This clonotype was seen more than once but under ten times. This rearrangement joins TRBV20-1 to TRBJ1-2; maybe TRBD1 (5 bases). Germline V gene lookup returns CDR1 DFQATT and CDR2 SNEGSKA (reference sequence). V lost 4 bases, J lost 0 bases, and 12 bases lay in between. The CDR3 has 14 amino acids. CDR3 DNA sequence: TGCAGTGCTAACGGGGCCCAAACTAACTATGGCTACACCTTC. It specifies CSANGAQTNYGYTF.

CDR3 residues: CASSLGPGLNEQFF. The DNA for the CDR3 is TGTGCCAGCAGCTTGGGGCCGGGGTTGAATGAGCAGTTCTTC. The gene calls are TRBV5-5 and TRBJ2-1, with D possibly matching TRBD2 (5 bases). The V gene lost 0 bases and the J gene lost 7 bases, with 11 bases spanning the gap. The germline CDR1 and CDR2 sequences are SGHKS and YYEKEE (reference sequence). This CDR3 has 14 residues.

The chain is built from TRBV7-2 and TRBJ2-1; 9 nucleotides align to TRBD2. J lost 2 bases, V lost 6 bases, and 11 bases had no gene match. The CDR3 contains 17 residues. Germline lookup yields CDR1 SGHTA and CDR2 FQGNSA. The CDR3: CASSLRSGGPPYNEQFF. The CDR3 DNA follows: TGTGCCAGCAGTCTAAGGAGCGGGGGGCCACCCTACAATGAGCAGTTCTTC.

CDR3 nucleotide sequence: TGCAGTGCTAGAGATCTCGCAGGACACGGAACTAGCACAGATACGCAGTATTTT. Translation gives CSARDLAGHGTSTDTQYF. The chain is built from TRBV20-1 and TRBJ2-3, with D possibly being TRBD1 (5 bases). The ends were cut back, 0 bases at V and 0 bases at J, with 19 bases in the middle. The CDR3 length is 18 residues. Germline V gene data show CDR1 as DFQATT and CDR2 as SNEGSKA (reference sequence).

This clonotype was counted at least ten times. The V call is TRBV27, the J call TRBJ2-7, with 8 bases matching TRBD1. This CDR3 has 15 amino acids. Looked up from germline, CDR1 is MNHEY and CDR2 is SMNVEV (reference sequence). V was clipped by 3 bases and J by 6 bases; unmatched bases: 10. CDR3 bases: TGTGCCAGCAGTTTGTCCGACCGGACAGGGCGCGAGCAGTACGTC. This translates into CASSLSDRTGREQYV.

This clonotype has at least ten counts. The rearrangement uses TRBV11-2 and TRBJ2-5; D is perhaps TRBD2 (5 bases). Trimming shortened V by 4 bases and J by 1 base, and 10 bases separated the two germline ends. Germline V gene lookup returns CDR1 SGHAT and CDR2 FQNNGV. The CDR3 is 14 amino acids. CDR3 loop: CASSWRTTQETQYF. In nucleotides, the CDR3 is TGTGCCAGCAGCTGGAGGACCACCCAAGAGACCCAGTACTTC.

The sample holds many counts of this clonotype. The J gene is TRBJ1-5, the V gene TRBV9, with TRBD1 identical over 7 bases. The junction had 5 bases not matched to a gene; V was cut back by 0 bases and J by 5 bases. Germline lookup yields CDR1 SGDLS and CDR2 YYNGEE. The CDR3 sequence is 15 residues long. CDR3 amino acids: CASSVADRVDQPQHF. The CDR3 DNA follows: TGTGCCAGCAGCGTAGCCGACAGGGTGGATCAGCCCCAGCATTTT.

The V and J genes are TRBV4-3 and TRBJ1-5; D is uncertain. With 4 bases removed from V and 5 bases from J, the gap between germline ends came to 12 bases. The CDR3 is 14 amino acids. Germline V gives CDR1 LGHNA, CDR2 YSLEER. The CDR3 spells CASSPRQLDQPQHF. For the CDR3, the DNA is TGCGCCAGCAGCCCCCGGCAGCTCGATCAGCCCCAGCATTTT.

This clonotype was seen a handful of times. The CDR3 sequence is CASSSFGGGQGYGYTF. In DNA form, the CDR3 reads TGTGCCAGCAGCTCCTTCGGTGGGGGACAGGGCTATGGCTACACCTTC. The chain is built from TRBV7-2 and TRBJ1-2; 9 bases agree with TRBD1. CDR3 length: 16 amino acids. Unmatched junction bases numbered 10, after V lost 4 bases and J lost 4 bases. Germline CDR1 reads SGHTA; CDR2 reads FQGNSA. Filled out from reference TRBV7-2 and TRBJ1-2, the complete variable domain reads GAGVSQSPSNKVTEKGKDVELRCDPISGHTALYWYRQSLGQGLEFLIYFQGNSAPDKSGLPSDRFSAERTGGSVSTLTIQRTQQEDSAVYLCASSSFGGGQGYGYTFGSGTRLTVV.

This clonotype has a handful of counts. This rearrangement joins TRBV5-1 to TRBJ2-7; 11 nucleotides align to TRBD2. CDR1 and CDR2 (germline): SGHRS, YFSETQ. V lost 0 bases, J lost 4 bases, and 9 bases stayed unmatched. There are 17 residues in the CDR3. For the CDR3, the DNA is TGCGCCAGCAGCTTGGGGGCAACTAGCGGGGGAAATTACGAGCAGTACTTC. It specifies CASSLGATSGGNYEQYF.